This T cell receptor (beta chain) is from a study of cytomegalovirus exposure and HLA in healthy donors. Notes on the study in general: Follow-up analysis found HLA locus-dependent TCR association rates, highest for DRB1 and lowest for HLA-C. While the bulk of TCR sequences proved rare, some public TCRs turned up in many donors. In an earlier analysis, about 87% or about 30%: the productive usage of most TCR beta V segments.

Looked up from germline, CDR1 is MDHEN and CDR2 is SYDVKM. The junction had 11 bases not matched to a gene; V was cut back by 6 bases and J by 7 bases. The CDR3 is made up of 15 amino acids. Regarding this clone: The antigen is unknown.

The PCR ran on 60 Vbeta and 13 Jbeta primers. The repertoire was sequenced with immunoSEQ multiplex PCR; TCRdb's copy has only in-frame clones and lacks some. Here the sample spans about 88,000 clones, approximately 79% being singletons. This TCR was sampled from a man between 25 and 39 years old in good health and CMV-seronegative. Sequenced input: PBMCs. The chain combines TRBV28 with TRBJ2-2, with TRBD1 identical over 7 bases. This CDR3 is CASSPSTGKDGELFF. The CDR3 DNA reads TGTGCCAGCAGCCCATCGACAGGGAAGGACGGGGAGCTGTTTTTT.